A selection of T cell receptor beta chains follows, all from one sample in a study of T-cell memory formation after mild COVID-19. TCRdb reprocessed the 5' RACE reads via MiXCR and lists one record per CDR3 protein. The table has fewer than 250,000 distinct CDR3 sequences, 15% seen once. The sequencing sample was made of PBMCs or a T cell subset sorted from them (not recorded which). The receptors were sampled from an adult woman who had mild COVID-19 (a few samples of this study predate the infection). Cell type and time point are not known. Each CDR3 is given with its conserved first and last residue. D genes are given only for firm matches. For some rows the clone size is stated as once, few or many, or as a class when expanded; others skip it.

>NA|TRBD2|TRBJ2-3|TRBV7-4
TGTGCCAGCAGCTTAGTGCGAGAAGCGGGGGCGCTCCGAGGTACGCAGTATTTT
CASSLVREAGALRGTQYF
>NA|TRBD2|TRBJ2-5|TRBV7-2
TGTGCCAGCAGCCCGGCACTAGCGGGAGGTGTGCAAGAGACCCAGTACTTC
CASSPALAGGVQETQYF
>NA|TRBD1|TRBJ2-4|TRBV19
TGTGCCAGTAGTGTCGGGACAGGGAACATTCAGTACTTC
CASSVGTGNIQYF
>NA|TRBD2|TRBJ2-1|TRBV7-2
TGTGCCAGCAGCTCCCCTTGGGGGGCGGGGGGCTCCTACAATGAGCAGTTCTTC
CASSSPWGAGGSYNEQFF
>few|NA|TRBJ1-5|TRBV28
TGTGCCAGCAGTCTATCGGTTACTAATCAGCCCCAGCATTTT
CASSLSVTNQPQHF
>once|NA|TRBJ1-6|TRBV9
TGTGCCAGCAGCATCCCCAGGGGCCGACTCCACTTT
CASSIPRGRLHF
>NA|TRBD2|TRBJ2-3|TRBV29-1
TGCAGCGTTCGGGGGGGAGATACGCAGTATTTT
CSVRGGDTQYF
>NA|NA|TRBJ1-1|TRBV2
TGTGCCAGCAAGAGGCAACCAACCACTGAAGCTTTCTTT
CASKRQPTTEAFF
>few|TRBD1|TRBJ2-2|TRBV11-2
TGTGCCAGCAGCTCCATCAGGGGGCGAGTGACCGGGGAGCTGTTTTTT
CASSSIRGRVTGELFF
>NA|TRBD2|TRBJ2-1|TRBV5-1
TGCGCCAGCAGCTTGGAGGGCCTAGCGGGGGTCAATGAGCAGTTCTTC
CASSLEGLAGVNEQFF
>NA|TRBD2|TRBJ2-7|TRBV6-4
TGTGCCAGCAGTGACTCGGGAGGGCCATGCCAGGAGAAGTGGTCCTACGAGCAGTACTTC
CASSDSGGPCQEKWSYEQYF
>few|TRBD2|TRBJ2-1|TRBV15
TGTGCCACCAGCAGGGTTTCCGGACTAGCGGTCTCCTACAATGAGCAGTTCTTC
CATSRVSGLAVSYNEQFF
>many|TRBD1|TRBJ1-2|TRBV12-3/TRBV12-4
TGTGCCAGCAGTAGGACAGGGAACTATGGCTACACCTTC
CASSRTGNYGYTF
>NA|TRBD2|TRBJ2-5|TRBV7-7
TGTGCTAGCAGCGGGTCTTGGGGGGGTCAAGAGACCCAGTACTTC
CASSGSWGGQETQYF
>NA|TRBD1|TRBJ1-2|TRBV2
TGTGCCAGCAGAGATGGACAGGGGAGAGGCACCTTC
CASRDGQGRGTF
>many|TRBD1|TRBJ1-5|TRBV20-1
TGCAGTGCTATCCCCGGACAGGCGTCCGCCCAAAGGCCCCAGCATTTT
CSAIPGQASAQRPQHF
>NA|NA|TRBJ2-3|TRBV24-1
TGTGCCACCAGTGATCCCCCCAGGGGAGATACGCAGTATTTT
CATSDPPRGDTQYF
>NA|NA|TRBJ1-5|TRBV5-6
TGTGCCAGCAGCGCCCGTCTGGGGGCAATGACTCAGCCCCAGCATTTT
CASSARLGAMTQPQHF
>NA|TRBD2|TRBJ2-2|TRBV15
TGTGCCACCAGCAGAGATAGTGCCGGGAGGGCCTCCGGGGAGCTGTTTTTT
CATSRDSAGRASGELFF
>NA|NA|TRBJ2-7|TRBV29-1
TGCAGCGTCGCGAGCAAAAGCGTCTCCTACGAGCAGTACTTC
CSVASKSVSYEQYF
>few|TRBD2|TRBJ2-7|TRBV7-9
TGTGCCAGCAGCTTAGCGGGTAGCGGGGGCCCTGAGCAGTACTTC
CASSLAGSGGPEQYF
>NA|TRBD1|TRBJ2-2|TRBV25-1
TGTGCCAGCAGTGAATCCTGGACAGGGGCCGGGGAGCTGTTTTTT
CASSESWTGAGELFF
>few|NA|TRBJ2-2|TRBV20-1
TGCAGTGCTATCTTCGTATCCGGGGAGCTGTTTTTT
CSAIFVSGELFF
>few|TRBD2|TRBJ2-7|TRBV7-9
TGTGCCAGCAGCTCGACCCCGGGGCAGGGAGGGAGCGAGCAGTACTTC
CASSSTPGQGGSEQYF
>many|NA|TRBJ2-7|TRBV5-5
TGTGCCAGCAGCTTCTGGAGGCGGGACCTTAGCTACGAGCAGTACTTC
CASSFWRRDLSYEQYF
>few|NA|TRBJ2-5|TRBV7-3
TGTGCCAGCAGCTCCTCCGGGACACAAGAGACCCAGTACTTC
CASSSSGTQETQYF
>many|NA|TRBJ2-7|TRBV7-2
TGTGCCAGCACCAATCTGGGGGAGCAGTACTTC
CASTNLGEQYF
>many|NA|TRBJ2-3|TRBV24-1
TGTGCCACCAGTGAACGCACAGATACGCAGTATTTT
CATSERTDTQYF
>NA|NA|TRBJ2-7|TRBV12-3/TRBV12-4
TGTGCCAGCAATCGGGGCGGCTACGAGCAGTACTTC
CASNRGGYEQYF
>NA|NA|TRBJ2-1|TRBV20-1
TGCAGTGCTGCCCAGACAGGCCTCTACAATGAGCAGTTCTTC
CSAAQTGLYNEQFF
>few|TRBD2|TRBJ2-1|TRBV3-1
TGTGCCAGCAGCCGAGCGGGGCTGACTAGCGGGGGGTACAATGAGCAGTTCTTC
CASSRAGLTSGGYNEQFF
>few|NA|TRBJ2-3|TRBV19
TGTGCCAGTAGCCTCCTGCCAGGGGGCACAGATACGCAGTATTTT
CASSLLPGGTDTQYF